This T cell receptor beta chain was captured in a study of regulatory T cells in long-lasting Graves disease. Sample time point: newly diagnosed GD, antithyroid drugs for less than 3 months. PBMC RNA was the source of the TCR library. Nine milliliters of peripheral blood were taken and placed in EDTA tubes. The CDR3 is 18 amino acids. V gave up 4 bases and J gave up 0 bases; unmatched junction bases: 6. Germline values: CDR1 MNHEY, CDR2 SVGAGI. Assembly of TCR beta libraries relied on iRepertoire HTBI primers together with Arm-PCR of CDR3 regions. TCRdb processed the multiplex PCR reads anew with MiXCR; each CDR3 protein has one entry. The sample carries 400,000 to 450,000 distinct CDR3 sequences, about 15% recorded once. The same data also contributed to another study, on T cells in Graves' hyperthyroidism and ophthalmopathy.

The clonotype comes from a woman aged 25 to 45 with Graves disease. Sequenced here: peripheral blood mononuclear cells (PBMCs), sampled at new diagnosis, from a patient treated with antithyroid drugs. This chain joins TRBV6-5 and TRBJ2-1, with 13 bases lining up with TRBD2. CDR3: CASSFRTSGSGSYNEQFF. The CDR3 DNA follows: TGTGCCAGCAGTTTCAGGACTAGCGGGAGTGGCTCCTACAATGAGCAGTTCTTC.